This is a list of T cell receptor beta chains from one sample in a study of beta chain features in type 1 diabetes. Repertoires were generated with immunoSEQ multiplex PCR, while TCRdb's copy carries only in-frame clones and drops some. This sample has about 660,000 clones, with more than 12% found just once. Sequencing used naive CD4+ T cells from blood. Receptors originate from a man aged 18 to 30 with type 1 diabetes. The CDR3 runs from the conserved cysteine through the conserved F or W. A D gene is named only where the DNA matches it firmly. Clone size is stated in some rows and not others, as once, few, many or a class when expanded.

clone size,D gene,J gene,V gene,CDR3 protein,CDR3 DNA
-,-,TRBJ1-1,TRBV2,CASRSQGRGTEAFF,TGTGCCAGCAGATCTCAGGGTAGGGGCACTGAAGCTTTCTTT
-,TRBD2,TRBJ2-3,TRBV4-3,CASSLSIAGGGTDTQYF,TGCGCCAGCAGCCTGTCGATAGCGGGGGGCGGCACAGATACGCAGTATTTT
-,-,TRBJ2-5,TRBV28,CASSLAGGETQYF,TGTGCCAGCAGTTTAGCAGGGGGGGAGACCCAGTACTTC
-,TRBD1,TRBJ2-5,TRBV2,CASSDRDRERETQYF,TGTGCCAGCAGTGACCGGGACAGGGAGAGGGAGACCCAGTACTTC
-,-,TRBJ2-1,TRBV7-9,CASEPGAYNEQFF,TGTGCCAGCGAACCGGGGGCCTACAATGAGCAGTTCTTC
-,-,TRBJ2-1,TRBV5-1,CASSPQNQGIGNEQFF,TGCGCCAGCAGCCCCCAGAACCAGGGAATCGGTAATGAGCAGTTCTTC
-,TRBD1,TRBJ1-4,TRBV5-1,CASSLDSQGDLTF,TGCGCCAGCAGCTTGGATTCTCAGGGGGATCTAACTTTT
few,-,TRBJ1-2,TRBV9,CASSVATELRLYGYTF,TGTGCCAGCAGCGTAGCGACAGAGTTACGTCTCTATGGCTACACCTTC
few,-,TRBJ2-1,TRBV7-2,CASSLVENEQFF,TGTGCCAGCAGCTTAGTGGAAAATGAGCAGTTCTTC
few,TRBD2,TRBJ2-3,TRBV14,CASSQVPPLAGNPDTQYF,TGTGCCAGCAGCCAAGTTCCCCCGCTAGCGGGGAACCCAGATACGCAGTATTTT
few,-,TRBJ1-2,TRBV10-3,CAISSGHMSYGYTF,TGTGCCATCAGCTCGGGCCACATGTCCTATGGCTACACCTTC
few,-,TRBJ1-2,TRBV14,CASSRRGVSYGYTF,TGTGCCAGCAGCCGAAGGGGAGTGAGCTATGGCTACACCTTC
few,-,TRBJ2-7,TRBV5-6,CASSLRDLGQYF,TGTGCCAGCAGCTTACGAGATCTCGGGCAGTACTTC
few,-,TRBJ2-1,TRBV18,CASKQIWTDHNEQFF,TGTGCCAGCAAACAGATTTGGACAGACCACAATGAGCAGTTCTTC
-,-,TRBJ1-2,TRBV30,CAWSALAGGGYTF,TGTGCCTGGAGCGCCCTAGCCGGGGGTGGCTACACCTTC
-,-,TRBJ2-1,TRBV7-9,CASSLANEQFF,TGTGCCAGCAGCTTAGCTAATGAGCAGTTCTTC
-,TRBD1,TRBJ2-7,TRBV2,CASSDRVAYEQYF,TGTGCCAGCAGCGACAGGGTCGCCTACGAGCAGTACTTC
-,TRBD1,TRBJ1-5,TRBV2,CASVLDRGHQPQHF,TGTGCCAGCGTCCTGGACAGGGGGCATCAGCCCCAGCATTTT
few,TRBD2,TRBJ2-7,TRBV4-1,CASSLSSGSTAYEQYF,TGCGCCAGCAGCCTCTCTAGCGGGAGCACGGCCTACGAGCAGTACTTC
-,-,TRBJ2-3,TRBV7-2,CASSLGLVADTQYF,TGTGCCAGCAGCTTAGGCCTAGTAGCAGATACGCAGTATTTT
-,TRBD1,TRBJ1-5,TRBV18,CASSPDRHQPQHF,TGTGCCAGCTCCCCGGACAGGCATCAGCCCCAGCATTTT
-,TRBD2,TRBJ2-1,TRBV5-6,CASKGLAGEGNEQFF,TGTGCCAGCAAGGGACTAGCGGGAGAAGGAAATGAGCAGTTCTTC
-,-,TRBJ2-5,TRBV30,CAWSRGSGGKTQYF,TGTGCCTGGAGTCGGGGGAGTGGGGGGAAGACCCAGTACTTC
-,-,TRBJ2-7,TRBV5-4,CASSLAGGRSYEQYF,TGTGCCAGCAGCTTGGCCGGGGGACGGTCCTACGAGCAGTACTTC
few,-,TRBJ1-1,TRBV18,CASSPPRQGPNTEAFF,TGTGCCAGCTCTCCTCCTCGCCAGGGACCGAACACTGAAGCTTTCTTT
few,-,TRBJ2-1,TRBV14,CASSRTSSYYNEQFF,TGTGCCAGCAGTCGTACTAGCAGCTACTACAATGAGCAGTTCTTC
few,TRBD2,TRBJ2-5,TRBV28,CASVGAAGGQETQYF,TGTGCCTCTGTGGGAGCGGCGGGAGGCCAAGAGACCCAGTACTTC
few,-,TRBJ1-6,TRBV28,CASNTGNSPLHF,TGTGCCAGCAATACAGGGAATTCACCCCTCCACTTT
many,-,TRBJ1-6,TRBV16,CASSQDGWALHF,TGTGCCAGCAGCCAAGACGGGTGGGCCCTCCACTTT
few,-,TRBJ1-1,TRBV5-6,CASSLTGEAFF,TGTGCCAGCAGCTTGACAGGAGAAGCTTTCTTT
-,-,TRBJ1-5,TRBV4-1,CASSQELGGSIQPQHF,TGCGCCAGCAGCCAAGAGTTAGGAGGGTCGATACAGCCCCAGCATTTT
few,TRBD2,TRBJ2-3,TRBV2,CASSEERGSTDTQYF,TGTGCCAGCAGTGAAGAGCGGGGGAGCACAGATACGCAGTATTTT
few,-,TRBJ2-5,TRBV5-1,CASSQTPEETQYF,TGCGCCAGTTCCCAGACTCCGGAAGAGACCCAGTACTTC
-,-,TRBJ2-5,TRBV7-9,CASSLNGIQETQYF,TGTGCCAGCAGCTTAAACGGGATTCAAGAGACCCAGTACTTC
once,-,TRBJ2-5,TRBV6-1,CASFPTGRQETQYF,TGTGCCAGTTTTCCCACGGGGCGCCAAGAGACCCAGTACTTC